A single sample is the source of the 27 T cell receptor beta chains below, sequenced in a study of blood T cells in healthy people across ages. For the second PCR, which ran for roughly 7 to 11 cycles, a sample-barcoded 5' primer and a J-beta primer mix were used. One entry per CDR3 protein, called by TCRdb with MiXCR from the 5' RACE reads. The sample shows 600,000 to 850,000 distinct CDR3 sequences, about 42% of them seen only once. The sample consisted of blood. These receptors were obtained from a woman aged 60 to 75 in good health.

A word on this clonotype: At one boundary the junction diverges from the germline segment, which might be a read error. This chain links TRBV5-1 with TRBJ2-3; 9 nucleotides line up with TRBD2. The CDR3 consists of 15 residues. The germline CDR1 and CDR2 sequences are SGHRS and YFSETQ. The CDR3 coding sequence is TGCGCCAGCAGCATAGCGGGGGACCTCACAGATATGCAGTATTTT. Its translation: CASSIAGDLTDMQYF. The full variable domain, in which reference TRBV5-1 and TRBJ2-3 provide the parts outside the CDR3, is KAGVTQTPRYLIKTRGQQVTLSCSPISGHRSVSWYQQTPGQGLQFLFEYFSETQRNKGNFPGRFSGRQFSNSRSEMNVSTLELGDSALYLCASSIAGDLTDMQYFGPGTRLTVL.

In its sample, this clonotype was seen once. One end of the junction does not line up with germline, which may come from a read error. The rearrangement uses TRBV7-9 and TRBJ1-2; the D is unclear. The CDR3 has 13 amino acids. Germline loops: CDR1 SEHNR, CDR2 FQNEAQ (reference sequence). CDR3 in amino acids: CASSLAGDSGYTF. DNA of the CDR3: TGTGCTAGCAGCTTAGCGGGTGATTCCGGCTACACCTTC.

The chain links TRBV3-1 to TRBJ1-5, with 9 bases fitting TRBD1. The CDR3 totals 14 residues. Trimming cost V 4 bases and J 6 bases; bases outside gene matches: 4. Per the germline V gene, CDR1 is LGHDT and CDR2 is YNNKEL (reference sequence). The CDR3 is CASSLGTGSQPQHF. The CDR3 nucleotides read TGTGCCAGCAGCCTAGGGACAGGGTCTCAGCCCCAGCATTTT. The full variable domain, rest sourced from reference TRBV3-1 and TRBJ1-5, is DTAVSQTPKYLVTQMGNDKSIKCEQNLGHDTMYWYKQDSKKFLKIMFSYNNKELIINETVPNRFSPKSPDKAHLNLHINSLELGDSAVYFCASSLGTGSQPQHFGDGTRLSIL.

Written as DNA, the CDR3 is TGTGCCAGCACCAACCCGGGACTAGGAGGTGGCGAGCAGTACTTC. It is translated as CASTNPGLGGGEQYF. The V and J genes are TRBV27 and TRBJ2-7; the match to TRBD2 covers 8 bases. CDR1 and CDR2 (germline): MNHEY, SMNVEV (reference sequence). Losses at the gene ends were 7 bases for V and 6 bases for J; bases not matched to a gene: 14. The CDR3 is made up of 15 amino acids.

At least ten counts were recorded for this clonotype. V and J are TRBV4-2 and TRBJ1-5; the D gene is possibly TRBD1 (6 bases). Deletions cut 5 bases from V and 7 bases from J, with 12 bases between. CDR1 LGHNA and CDR2 YNFKEQ come from the germline V gene. This CDR3 contains 13 residues. This chain's CDR3 is CASSAYRAQPQHF. CDR3 coding DNA: TGTGCCAGCAGCGCCTACAGGGCCCAGCCCCAGCATTTT.

This clonotype was counted a few times. The rearrangement links TRBV27 to TRBJ2-7; D possibly corresponds to TRBD1 (5 bases). CDR1 and CDR2 from the germline V gene are MNHEY and SMNVEV (reference sequence). The germline V and J ends were trimmed by 4 bases and 3 bases, with 10 bases remaining between them. The CDR3 runs to 13 residues. Here the CDR3 DNA reads TGTGCCAGCAGTTGGGCAGGGCGCTACGAGCAGTACTTC. Amino acid sequence: CASSWAGRYEQYF.

At least ten counts were recorded for this clonotype. The CDR3 region has the DNA TGTGCCATCAGGGGACAGGGCTCCTACAATGAGCAGTTCTTC. Its translation is CAIRGQGSYNEQFF. The V and J genes are TRBV10-3 and TRBJ2-1; 9 bases match TRBD1. The CDR3 is 14 amino acids. Looked up from germline, CDR1 is ENHRY and CDR2 is SYGVKD. After removal of 6 bases from V and 0 bases from J, the junction contained 0 bases not matched to a gene.

The V and J genes are TRBV12-3 or TRBV12-4 and TRBJ1-4; 10 bases line up with TRBD1. The CDR3 has 16 amino acids. Trimming at V came to 7 bases and at J to 8 bases, leaving 13 bases not matched to a gene. The CDR3 loop reads CASKDRGPAGLEKLFF. CDR3 in DNA: TGTGCCAGCAAAGACAGGGGGCCAGCCGGATTAGAAAAACTGTTTTTT.

This clonotype was detected only a few times. The chain has TRBV7-2 and TRBJ2-5; D remains ambiguous. This CDR3 spans 13 amino acids. Trimming took off 5 bases at V and 7 bases at J, with 14 bases between the two ends. The germline V gene encodes CDR1 SGHTA and CDR2 FQGNSA. The DNA of the CDR3 is TGTGCCAGCAGCCCACCTCGTCTTGGGACCCAGTACTTC. It codes for CASSPPRLGTQYF.

This clonotype appeared many times. The CDR3 protein is CSASVVAGPSNTQYF. The CDR3, as DNA: TGCAGTGCTAGTGTCGTCGCGGGTCCTTCGAATACGCAGTATTTT. This sequence joins TRBV20-1 and TRBJ2-3, with D tentatively TRBD2 (5 bases). Per the germline V gene, CDR1 is DFQATT and CDR2 is SNEGSKA (reference sequence). This CDR3 region has 15 residues. Trimming pared 3 bases from V and 7 bases from J, leaving 20 bases between.

This clonotype was counted between two and nine times. V usage is TRBV6-5 and J usage is TRBJ2-5, with 8 bases matching TRBD1. Germline CDR1 MNHEY, CDR2 SVGAGI. CDR3 size: 16 residues. The V gene end was trimmed by 5 bases and the J gene end by 5 bases; junction bases not matched to a gene: 13. The CDR3 coding sequence is TGTGCCAGCAGTCGACGGACAGGGCGGGTAGTGGAGACCCAGTACTTC. This encodes CASSRRTGRVVETQYF.

Comment on this clonotype: At one end, the junction sequence differs from germline, possibly due to a read error. V and J are TRBV12-3 or TRBV12-4 and TRBJ2-5; 10 nucleotides agree with TRBD1. The CDR3 covers 15 residues. CDR3 DNA: TGTGCCGGCAGCTGGGGACAGGGGCCTCAAGGGACCCAGTACTTC. Translating gives CAGSWGQGPQGTQYF.

This clonotype came up a few times. The CDR3 reads CASSLVGGSPTYEQYF. Written as DNA, the CDR3 is TGTGCCAGCAGCTTAGTCGGTGGGAGTCCCACCTACGAGCAGTACTTC. The V gene is TRBV7-2, the J gene TRBJ2-7; D perhaps matches TRBD2 (5 bases). This CDR3 is built from 16 residues. Per germline, CDR1 SGHTA and CDR2 FQGNSA. Between the trimmed V and J ends, which lost 1 base and 2 bases, there was a span of 15 bases.

This clonotype was detected only a few times. The chain uses TRBV9 and TRBJ2-5; D call uncertain. With 4 bases removed from V and 4 bases from J, the gap between germline ends came to 20 bases. The CDR3 length is 16 residues. The germline V gene has CDR1 SGDLS and CDR2 YYNGEE. DNA of the CDR3: TGTGCCAGCAGCCCCCTTGCGGCTTCGAATGCAGAGACCCAGTACTTC. It encodes CASSPLAASNAETQYF.

The chain links TRBV18 to TRBJ2-1; possibly TRBD2 for D (5 bases). The length of the CDR3 is 12 residues. Trimming pared 8 bases from V and 8 bases from J, leaving 13 bases between. Germline lookup yields CDR1 KGHSH and CDR2 LQKENI. CDR3 DNA: TGTGCCAGCGCACGTAGCGCCCATGAGCAGTTCTTC. As protein: CASARSAHEQFF.

This clonotype was observed a handful of times. The chain uses TRBV7-9 and TRBJ1-5; D gene unclear. V lost 5 bases and J lost 2, with 19 bases in between. The CDR3 length is 17 residues. Germline CDR1 SEHNR, CDR2 FQNEAQ (reference sequence). The CDR3 sequence is CASSASGPALGNQPQHF. As DNA, the CDR3 is TGTGCCAGCAGCGCTTCCGGGCCGGCGTTAGGCAATCAGCCCCAGCATTTT. Drawing the rest from reference TRBV7-9 and TRBJ1-5, the complete variable domain is DTGVSQNPRHKITKRGQNVTFRCDPISEHNRLYWYRQTLGQGPEFLTYFQNEAQLEKSRLLSDRFSAERPKGSFSTLEIQRTEQGDSAMYLCASSASGPALGNQPQHFGDGTRLSIL.

The V gene is TRBV11-3, the J gene TRBJ2-2; weak D call: TRBD1 (5 bases). Germline-derived CDR1 and CDR2 are SGHNT and YENEEA. The CDR3 runs to 17 residues. The V end was cut by 5 bases, the J end by 1 base, with 17 bases between. CDR3 coding DNA: TGTGCCAGCAGCCGAAGGGTCGGGCAGGGGAACACCGGGGAGCTGTTTTTT. Translated, it gives CASSRRVGQGNTGELFF.

Only a few counts were recorded for this clonotype. The chain combines TRBV10-3 with TRBJ1-2; TRBD1 might be the D (5 bases). Germline values: CDR1 ENHRY, CDR2 SYGVKD. Trimming pared 4 bases from V and 4 bases from J, leaving 13 bases between. The CDR3 is 14 amino acids. CDR3 residues: CAISGSQGVYGYTF. The CDR3 coding sequence is TGTGCCATCAGTGGGTCTCAGGGCGTCTATGGCTACACCTTC.

This rearrangement joins TRBV20-1 to TRBJ2-1, with 7 positions matching TRBD2. This CDR3 contains 16 residues. Looked up from germline, CDR1 is DFQATT and CDR2 is SNEGSKA (reference sequence). The V segment lost 0 bases and the J segment 2 bases; nucleotides outside the gene matches: 7. The DNA for the CDR3 is TGCAGTGCTAGAGATCAGGGCGGGAGCGCCTACAATGAGCAGTTCTTC. The encoded protein is CSARDQGGSAYNEQFF.

The J gene is TRBJ2-1, the V gene TRBV4-2; TRBD2 aligns across 9 bases. The CDR3 length is 15 residues. CDR1 is LGHNA, CDR2 YNFKEQ, per germline. V lost 3 bases, J lost 5 bases, and 5 bases stayed unmatched. The DNA for the CDR3 is TGTGCCAGCAGCCAGAGACTAGCGGACGACAATGAGCAGTTCTTC. Translating gives CASSQRLADDNEQFF.

V gene TRBV10-3 combines with J gene TRBJ2-1; D is uncertain. The germline V gene encodes CDR1 ENHRY and CDR2 SYGVKD. The V end was cut by 5 bases, the J end by 5 bases, with 7 bases between. The CDR3 covers 12 residues. The CDR3 loop is CAISRGDNEQFF. The CDR3 DNA reads TGTGCCATCAGTCGCGGAGACAATGAGCAGTTCTTC.

This clonotype was picked up a small number of times. This rearrangement joins TRBV7-2 to TRBJ2-5; the D is unclear. Germline V CDR1 and CDR2: SGHTA, FQGNSA. V shed 5 bases and J shed 7 bases, with 11 bases lying between them. The CDR3 has 12 residues. The CDR3, as DNA: TGTGCCAGCAGCCCTAATATTGGGACCCAGTACTTC. It encodes CASSPNIGTQYF.

For this clonotype: Given a much more abundant clone one base away, this may be a read error. The genes are TRBV29-1 and TRBJ2-7; 12 bases fit TRBD2. The CDR3 length is 13 residues. CDR1 and CDR2 (germline): SQVTM, ANQGSEA. V shed 6 bases and J 7 bases; nucleotides not matched to a gene: 7. CDR3 sequence reads: CSVHGTSGLEQYF. The DNA of the CDR3 is TGCAGCGTCCACGGGACTAGCGGGCTTGAGCAGTACTTC.

The chain recombines TRBV7-3 with TRBJ2-1, with D tentatively TRBD1 (7 bases). The CDR3 length is 16 residues. The germline gives CDR1 SGHTA, CDR2 FQGTGA. Trimming left V 2 bases short and J 2 bases short, with 13 bases between. The CDR3 protein is CASSLLGGTAYNEQFF. The CDR3 coding sequence is TGTGCCAGCAGCTTATTGGGCGGGACAGCCTACAATGAGCAGTTCTTC.

The chain links TRBV21-1 to TRBJ1-5; TRBD1 reflects the table's D call only, with no check against the DNA. TRBV21-1 is designated a pseudogene. The CDR3 extends over 16 amino acids. CDR3 sequence reads: CASILFRITGDQPQHF. Written as DNA, the CDR3 is TGTGCCAGCATTCTTTTTAGGATAACAGGGGATCAGCCCCAGCATTTT.

The chain is built from TRBV2 and TRBJ1-3; no clear D gene. Trimming left V 1 base short and J 2 bases short, with 12 bases between. CDR1 SNHLY and CDR2 FYNNEI come from the germline V gene. CDR3 length: 16 amino acids. This CDR3 reads CASSEGPTRAGNTIYF. The CDR3 nucleotides read TGTGCCAGCAGTGAAGGACCGACTCGCGCTGGAAACACCATATATTTT.

This clonotype came up a few times. For the CDR3, the DNA is TGTGCCAGCAGCTTAGATAGTCTAGCCGGGTTTGCGTACGGTGAGCAGTTCTTC. Translation gives CASSLDSLAGFAYGEQFF. V is TRBV11-2 and J is TRBJ2-1, with D perhaps matching TRBD2 (5 bases). CDR1 is SGHAT, CDR2 FQNNGV, per germline. CDR3 length: 18 residues. V was cut by 0 bases and J by 9 bases, with 24 bases left in between. Full variable domain (missing parts from reference TRBV11-2 and TRBJ2-1): EAGVAQSPRYKIIEKRQSVAFWCNPISGHATLYWYQQILGQGPKLLIQFQNNGVVDDSQLPKDRFSAERLKGVDSTLKIQPAKLEDSAVYLCASSLDSLAGFAYGEQFFGPGTRLTVL.